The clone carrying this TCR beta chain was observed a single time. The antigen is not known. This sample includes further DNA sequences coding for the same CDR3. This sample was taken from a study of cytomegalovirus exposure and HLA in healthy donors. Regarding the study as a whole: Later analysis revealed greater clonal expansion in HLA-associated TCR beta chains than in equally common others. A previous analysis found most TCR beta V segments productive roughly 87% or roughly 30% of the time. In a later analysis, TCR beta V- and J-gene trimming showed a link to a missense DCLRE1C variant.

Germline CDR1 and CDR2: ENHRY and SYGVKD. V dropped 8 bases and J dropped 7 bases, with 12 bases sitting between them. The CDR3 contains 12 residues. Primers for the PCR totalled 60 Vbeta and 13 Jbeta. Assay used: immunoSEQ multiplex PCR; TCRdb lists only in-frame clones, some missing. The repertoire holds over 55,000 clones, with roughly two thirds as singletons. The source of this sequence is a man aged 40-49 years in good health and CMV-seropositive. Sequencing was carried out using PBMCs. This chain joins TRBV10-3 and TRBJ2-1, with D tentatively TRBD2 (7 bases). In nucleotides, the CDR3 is TGTGCCATCGGGAGGGGGGTAAATGAGCAGTTCTTC. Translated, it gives CAIGRGVNEQFF.